This passage covers 30 T cell receptor beta chains from one sample sequenced in a study of Ad26.COV2.S vaccination and SARS-CoV-2 variants. The treatment was: some 20 received Ad26.COV2.S at low or high dose, single or two shots; a few received placebo; per-sample allocation not given. On day 63 after the first injection, vaccine and placebo recipients gave samples. Produced via immunoSEQ multiplex PCR; TCRdb's table is partial and in-frame only. The sample holds some 460,000 clones; nearly 90% are singletons and the top ten take 1.7%. The specimen comprised peripheral blood, sampled in a trial of Ad26.COV2.S vaccine versus placebo. Source of these receptors: a person aged 18 to 59 who received the Ad26.COV2.S COVID-19 vaccine or a placebo.

The chain couples TRBV7-6 to TRBJ2-2; D is possibly TRBD1 or TRBD2 (5 bases each). Germline V gives CDR1 SGHVS, CDR2 FNYEAQ. This CDR3 is 16 amino acids long. V lost 5 bases and J 5 bases, leaving 18 bases between the germline ends. The chain's CDR3 is CASSPRGQGGTGELFF. Here the CDR3 DNA reads TGTGCCAGCAGCCCCCGAGGTCAGGGCGGGACCGGGGAGCTGTTTTTT. The full variable domain, rest sourced from reference TRBV7-6 and TRBJ2-2, is GAGVSQSPRYKVTKRGQDVALRCDPISGHVSLYWYRQALGQGPEFLTYFNYEAQQDKSGLPNDRFSAERPEGSISTLTIQRTEQRDSAMYRCASSPRGQGGTGELFFGEGSRLTVL.

This chain links TRBV3-1 (or the pseudogene TRBV3-2) with TRBJ1-4; D uncertain. This CDR3 has 14 amino acids. Trimming took off 3 bases at V and 8 bases at J, with 13 bases between the two ends. The V gene's germline CDR1 is LGHDT and CDR2 YNNKEL (reference sequence). The CDR3 reads CASSHKGEEEKLFF. In DNA, the CDR3 is TGTGCCAGCAGCCATAAGGGTGAGGAAGAAAAACTGTTTTTT.

This chain connects TRBV28 to TRBJ1-5; unclear D gene. V was shortened by 2 bases and J by 1 base, with 6 bases between the two germline ends. This CDR3 region has 14 residues. CDR1 is MDHEN and CDR2 is SYDVKM in the germline V gene. In DNA form, the CDR3 reads TGTGCCAGCAGTTTAAGGGTAAGCAATCAGCCCCAGCATTTT. Translated, it gives CASSLRVSNQPQHF.

The V call is TRBV4-2, the J call TRBJ1-2; no definite D call. The CDR3 contains 16 residues. The germline gives CDR1 LGHNA, CDR2 YNFKEQ. V lost 0 bases to trimming and J lost 3 bases, with 14 bases between them. For the CDR3, the DNA is TGTGCCAGCAGCCAAGAGCGTTCCGGGAGAGACTATGGCTACACCTTC. This codes for CASSQERSGRDYGYTF.

V and J are TRBV10-3 and TRBJ2-3, with TRBD2 matching 7 bases. The junction had 7 bases not matched to a gene; V was cut back by 5 bases and J by 2 bases. This CDR3 comprises 15 residues. Germline V gives CDR1 ENHRY, CDR2 SYGVKD. The CDR3 sequence: CAISQGLQSTDTQYF. Here the CDR3 DNA reads TGTGCCATCAGTCAGGGACTACAATCCACAGATACGCAGTATTTT.

The chain links TRBV9 to TRBJ2-3; no reliable D call. The CDR3 totals 12 residues. Germline V CDR1 and CDR2: SGDLS, YYNGEE. V was shortened by 5 bases and J by 3 bases, with 7 bases between the two germline ends. The CDR3 coding sequence is TGTGCCAGCAGTCGAGGAACAGATACGCAGTATTTT. It specifies CASSRGTDTQYF.

The chain couples TRBV2 to TRBJ2-6, with TRBD1 identical over 7 bases. Trimming took 10 bases from V and 0 from J; bases not matched to a gene: 9. The germline CDR1 and CDR2 sequences are SNHLY and FYNNEI. The CDR3 extends over 16 amino acids. Here the CDR3 DNA reads TGTGCCACTTCTGTTACAGGGGACTCTGGGGCCAACGTCCTGACTTTC. Translation: CATSVTGDSGANVLTF.

V usage is TRBV5-5 and J usage is TRBJ1-1, with D unresolved. V shed 0 bases and J shed 10 bases, with 22 bases lying between them. Germline loops: CDR1 SGHKS, CDR2 YYEKEE (reference sequence). This CDR3 is built from 16 residues. The CDR3 nucleotides read TGTGCCAGCAGCTTGGACTTACCATCCCAGTACCTTGGAGCTTTCTTT. Its translation is CASSLDLPSQYLGAFF. Variable domain in full (rest from reference TRBV5-5 and TRBJ1-1): DAGVTQSPTHLIKTRGQQVTLRCSPISGHKSVSWYQQVLGQGPQFIFQYYEKEERGRGNFPDRFSARQFPNYSSELNVNALLLGDSALYLCASSLDLPSQYLGAFFGQGTRLTVV.

Concerning this clone: At the DNA level, this CDR3 is encoded by other sequences in the same sample as well. The rearrangement uses TRBV6-5 and TRBJ1-2; tentatively, D is TRBD1 (6 bases). This CDR3 contains 15 residues. V was clipped by 0 bases and J by 4 bases, with 12 bases between them. CDR1 and CDR2 from the germline V gene are MNHEY and SVGAGI. The CDR3 sequence: CASSYSIGGGYGYTF. In DNA form, the CDR3 reads TGTGCCAGCAGTTACTCGATTGGAGGGGGCTATGGCTACACCTTC.

This chain uses TRBV6-1 with TRBJ2-2; D may be TRBD1 (5 bases). This CDR3 has 14 amino acids. Between the trimmed V and J ends, which lost 3 bases and 1 base, there was a span of 6 bases. CDR1 and CDR2 (germline): MNHNS, SASEGT. CDR3 amino acids: CASSETVNTGELFF. CDR3 DNA sequence: TGTGCCAGCAGTGAGACAGTGAACACCGGGGAGCTGTTTTTT.

This chain connects TRBV19 to TRBJ1-1, with D possibly being TRBD1 (5 bases). The CDR3 contains 13 residues. Trimming shortened V by 5 bases and J by 7 bases, and 14 bases separated the two germline ends. Germline V gene lookup returns CDR1 LNHDA and CDR2 SQIVND (reference sequence). The CDR3 DNA follows: TGTGCCAGTAGTGAATCAGGGTGGGTTGAAGCTTTCTTT. Translating gives CASSESGWVEAFF.

V is TRBV5-1 and J is TRBJ2-3, with a tentative D call TRBD1 (6 bases). Germline values: CDR1 SGHRS, CDR2 YFSETQ. Trimming removed 0 bases at V and 7 bases at J, with 15 bases between. The length of the CDR3 is 15 residues. CDR3 nucleotide sequence: TGCGCCAGCAGCTTGGCAGGGGTCAATACCAATACGCAGTATTTT. Protein sequence: CASSLAGVNTNTQYF.

The V and J genes are TRBV7-9 and TRBJ2-2; a weak D match, TRBD1 (6 bases). Deletions cut 5 bases from V and 0 bases from J, with 7 bases between. Germline CDR1 reads SEHNR; CDR2 reads FQNEAQ (reference sequence). CDR3 length equals 14 residues. The chain's CDR3 is CASSGQSNTGELFF. CDR3 DNA sequence: TGTGCCAGCAGCGGACAGTCGAACACCGGGGAGCTGTTTTTT.

This clone was observed once. The V and J genes are TRBV12-3 or TRBV12-4 and TRBJ2-7; D gene uncertain. This CDR3 has 13 residues. V lost 7 bases and J 0 bases, leaving 10 bases between the germline ends. This CDR3 is CASTNGVSYEQYF. The DNA of the CDR3 is TGTGCCAGCACCAACGGAGTCTCCTACGAGCAGTACTTC.

The rearrangement joins TRBV7-9 to TRBJ2-7; 13 bases match TRBD2. The CDR3 has 17 residues. Trimming took 5 bases from V and 2 from J; bases not matched to a gene: 9. Per the germline V gene, CDR1 is SEHNR and CDR2 is FQNEAQ (reference sequence). The CDR3 nucleotides are TGTGCCAGCAGCCCTGGGACCGGGACTAGCGGGGCCTACGAGCAGTACTTC. Translated: CASSPGTGTSGAYEQYF.

The chain employs TRBV9 and TRBJ2-1; 9 bases are a match to TRBD2. Germline V gene lookup returns CDR1 SGDLS and CDR2 YYNGEE. The CDR3 extends over 16 amino acids. V gave up 3 bases and J gave up 9 bases; unmatched junction bases: 13. The chain's CDR3 is CASSAPGRGGLGEQFF. The DNA for the CDR3 is TGTGCCAGCAGCGCCCCAGGGCGGGGGGGCCTAGGTGAGCAGTTCTTC.

This rearrangement joins TRBV19 to TRBJ2-1; D is uncertain. V was cut by 7 bases and J by 0 bases, with 10 bases left in between. This CDR3 comprises 14 residues. Germline values: CDR1 LNHDA, CDR2 SQIVND (reference sequence). As DNA, the CDR3 is TGTGCCAGTAACGTGGCGAGCTCCTACAATGAGCAGTTCTTC. Amino acid sequence: CASNVASSYNEQFF.

The J gene is TRBJ2-3, the V gene TRBV24-1; D ambiguous. CDR3 length: 15 amino acids. The germline V gene encodes CDR1 KGHDR and CDR2 SFDVKD. V lost 7 bases and J 0 bases, leaving 13 bases between the germline ends. In DNA form, the CDR3 reads TGTGCCACCAGGGGGAAACGGCACAGCACAGATACGCAGTATTTT. Translating it yields CATRGKRHSTDTQYF.

The chain is built from TRBV30 and TRBJ2-1; D ambiguous. This CDR3 has 14 amino acids. Germline values: CDR1 GTSNPN, CDR2 SVGIG (reference sequence). Trimming shortened V by 0 bases and J by 4 bases, and 10 bases separated the two germline ends. The CDR3 reads CAWSVLGIYNEQFF. The CDR3 DNA reads as TGTGCCTGGAGTGTACTTGGAATTTACAATGAGCAGTTCTTC.

V gene TRBV27 combines with J gene TRBJ2-7, with D maybe TRBD1 (6 bases). Trimming cost V 6 bases and J 0 bases, with 9 bases left between them. In germline, CDR1 is MNHEY, CDR2 SMNVEV (reference sequence). There are 13 residues in the CDR3. The CDR3 nucleotides are TGTGCCAGCAGAAAGGGGGACTCCTACGAGCAGTACTTC. Encoded protein: CASRKGDSYEQYF.

The J gene is TRBJ2-2, the V gene TRBV19, with 7 nucleotides matching TRBD2. V was pared by 1 base and J by 6 bases, with 5 bases of the junction left unmatched. Germline CDR1 is LNHDA and CDR2 is SQIVND (reference sequence). CDR3 length: 15 amino acids. The CDR3 region has the DNA TGTGCCAGTAGTATAGTTGGCGGGAGCCCCGGGGAGCTGTTTTTT. Amino acids: CASSIVGGSPGELFF.

The rearrangement links TRBV5-4 to TRBJ2-7; D possibly matches TRBD1 or TRBD2 (6 bases each). The CDR3 extends over 13 amino acids. V lost 2 bases and J lost 2, with 8 bases in between. Germline V gives CDR1 SGHNT, CDR2 YYREEE (reference sequence). CDR3 nucleotide sequence: TGTGCCAGCAGCTTAAGGGGGGCCTACGAGCAGTACTTC. This translates into CASSLRGAYEQYF.

The chain carries TRBV6-6 and TRBJ2-5; tentative D call: TRBD2 (6 bases). Trimming took off 8 bases at V and 5 bases at J, with 21 bases between the two ends. Germline CDR1 and CDR2: MNHNY and SVGAGI (reference sequence). This CDR3 has 15 residues. The CDR3 region is CASGAGREAAETQYF. Here the CDR3 DNA reads TGTGCCAGCGGGGCAGGAAGGGAGGCAGCGGAGACCCAGTACTTC.

The chain has TRBV5-1 and TRBJ1-6; 8 nucleotides line up with TRBD1. The CDR3 covers 15 residues. Trimming removed 0 bases from V and 6 bases from J; junction bases left unmatched: 2. The V gene's germline CDR1 is SGHRS and CDR2 YFSETQ. CDR3 protein: CASSLVQGANSPLHF. Written as DNA, the CDR3 is TGCGCCAGCAGCTTGGTTCAGGGGGCTAATTCACCCCTCCACTTT. Full variable domain (remainder filled in from reference TRBV5-1 and TRBJ1-6): KAGVTQTPRYLIKTRGQQVTLSCSPISGHRSVSWYQQTPGQGLQFLFEYFSETQRNKGNFPGRFSGRQFSNSRSEMNVSTLELGDSALYLCASSLVQGANSPLHFGNGTRLTVT.

The chain has TRBV6-5 and TRBJ1-2; D perhaps matches TRBD1 (5 bases). This CDR3 is built from 12 residues. The germline gives CDR1 MNHEY, CDR2 SVGAGI. Trimming shortened V by 7 bases and J by 6 bases, and 12 bases separated the two germline ends. CDR3 residues: CASMEGLNGYTF. The CDR3 DNA is TGTGCCAGCATGGAGGGGCTCAATGGCTACACCTTC.

V gene TRBV28 combines with J gene TRBJ2-7, with D possibly matching TRBD2 (5 bases). The V gene's germline CDR1 is MDHEN and CDR2 SYDVKM. The V gene lost 2 bases and the J gene lost 1 base, with 6 bases spanning the gap. This CDR3 has 13 amino acids. This CDR3 reads CASSLGLSYEQYF. CDR3 coding DNA: TGTGCCAGCAGTTTAGGACTTTCCTACGAGCAGTACTTC.

The chain uses TRBV5-1 and TRBJ1-2, with 7 bases lining up with TRBD1. Trimming took 4 bases from V and 4 from J; bases not matched to a gene: 10. The germline V gene has CDR1 SGHRS and CDR2 YFSETQ. This CDR3 is built from 15 residues. The CDR3: CASSQGTDSVYGYTF. The CDR3 DNA follows: TGCGCCAGCAGCCAAGGGACAGACTCAGTCTATGGCTACACCTTC. Supplemented by reference TRBV5-1 and TRBJ1-2, the full variable domain reads KAGVTQTPRYLIKTRGQQVTLSCSPISGHRSVSWYQQTPGQGLQFLFEYFSETQRNKGNFPGRFSGRQFSNSRSEMNVSTLELGDSALYLCASSQGTDSVYGYTFGSGTRLTVV.

In this sample, this clone turned up once. This chain uses TRBV24-1 with TRBJ1-5, with 10 positions matching TRBD1. The CDR3 extends over 14 amino acids. CDR1 and CDR2 from the germline V gene are KGHDR and SFDVKD. V lost 9 bases and J lost 3; bases outside the gene matches: 4. In DNA form, the CDR3 reads TGTGCCACCGGACAGGGGGTTTCCAATCAGCCCCAGCATTTT. Its translation is CATGQGVSNQPQHF.

This clone came up once. CDR3 sequence reads: CASSRLPRGYTDTQYF. CDR3 DNA: TGTGCCAGCAGCCGCCTTCCTCGTGGATACACAGATACGCAGTATTTT. The J gene is TRBJ2-3, the V gene TRBV7-3, with D hard to call. The CDR3 contains 16 residues. V was trimmed by 5 bases and J by 2 bases, leaving 17 bases between them. Per the germline V gene, CDR1 is SGHTA and CDR2 is FQGTGA.

On this clone itself: This CDR3 is also generated by other DNA sequences in the sample. J is TRBJ2-7 and V is TRBV7-9; no firm D call. Germline CDR1 is SEHNR and CDR2 is FQNEAQ (reference sequence). Deletions cut 2 bases from V and 4 bases from J, with 6 bases between. The CDR3 is 12 residues long. The CDR3 DNA reads TGTGCCAGCAGCTTATCACAGTACGAGCAGTACTTC. Translating it yields CASSLSQYEQYF.